Listed below are T cell receptor beta chains from one sample, sequenced in a study of shared T cell receptors in the human thymus. Generated by immunoSEQ multiplex PCR, the TCRdb table keeps only in-frame clones and is missing some. In the table there are about 660,000 clones, more than 75% of which are singletons. The data were also submitted as part of a second study, on human thymus T cells.

Sequenced input: thymocytes. These receptors originate from a boy in the first two years of life with a congenital heart defect. Each CDR3 is given with its conserved first and last residue. D genes are given only for firm matches. Rows may omit the clone size; those that give it use once, few, many or a size class.

J: TRBJ1-1; D: TRBD1; size: NA; V: TRBV28; CDR3: CASSLLTGGNTEAFF; DNA: TGTGCCAGCAGTCTACTCACAGGGGGGAACACTGAAGCTTTCTTT
J: TRBJ1-6; D: NA; size: NA; V: TRBV5-6; CDR3: CASSPPGSKGPSPLHF; DNA: TGTGCCAGCAGCCCCCCAGGTTCTAAGGGGCCTTCACCCCTCCACTTT
J: TRBJ1-5; D: NA; size: once; V: TRBV4-3; CDR3: CASSQDLPPTPYRPNQPQHF; DNA: TGCGCCAGCAGCCAAGATCTACCGCCGACCCCCTACAGGCCAAATCAGCCCCAGCATTTT
J: TRBJ2-1; D: TRBD1; size: few; V: TRBV25-1; CDR3: CASRRQGPYNEQFF; DNA: TGTGCCAGCAGAAGACAGGGTCCCTACAATGAGCAGTTCTTC
J: TRBJ1-1; D: TRBD1; size: NA; V: TRBV7-8; CDR3: CASSSTDRENTEAFF; DNA: TGTGCCAGCAGCTCGACGGACAGGGAGAACACTGAAGCTTTCTTT
J: TRBJ1-2; D: NA; size: NA; V: TRBV28; CDR3: CASGDYTF; DNA: TGTGCCAGCGGAGACTACACCTTC
J: TRBJ2-5; D: TRBD2; size: NA; V: TRBV5-4; CDR3: CASSLGGLAEETQYF; DNA: TGTGCCAGCAGCTTGGGGGGACTAGCGGAAGAGACCCAGTACTTC
J: TRBJ2-7; D: TRBD2; size: NA; V: TRBV7-2; CDR3: CASSSPWVAGGPYEQYF; DNA: TGTGCCAGCAGCTCCCCCTGGGTAGCGGGGGGCCCCTACGAGCAGTACTTC
J: TRBJ2-4; D: NA; size: NA; V: TRBV29-1; CDR3: CSVETAEDIQYF; DNA: TGCAGCGTTGAGACCGCAGAGGACATTCAGTACTTC
J: TRBJ1-2; D: NA; size: NA; V: TRBV18; CDR3: CASSATGNYGYTF; DNA: TGTGCCAGCTCGGCTACAGGGAACTATGGCTACACCTTC
J: TRBJ2-4; D: NA; size: NA; V: TRBV11-2; CDR3: CASSLGAAGNPVKNIQYF; DNA: TGTGCCAGCAGCTTAGGGGCAGCAGGGAACCCTGTCAAAAACATTCAGTACTTC
J: TRBJ2-7; D: NA; size: NA; V: TRBV6-1; CDR3: CASSGTPHYEQYF; DNA: TGTGCCAGCAGTGGGACACCTCACTACGAGCAGTACTTC
J: TRBJ1-3; D: NA; size: NA; V: TRBV28; CDR3: CASSPLEDSGNTIYF; DNA: TGTGCCAGCAGTCCGCTAGAGGACTCTGGAAACACCATATATTTT
J: TRBJ1-5; D: NA; size: NA; V: TRBV7-2; CDR3: CASSLPGANQPQHF; DNA: TGTGCCAGCAGCTTGCCTGGGGCCAATCAGCCCCAGCATTTT
J: TRBJ2-7; D: NA; size: NA; V: TRBV4-3; CDR3: CASSQDLGTRRTSYEQYF; DNA: TGCGCCAGCAGCCAAGATTTGGGGACAAGGAGGACTAGCTACGAGCAGTACTTC
J: TRBJ2-6; D: TRBD1; size: NA; V: TRBV28; CDR3: CASSFERQGSAGANVLTF; DNA: TGTGCCAGCAGTTTTGAAAGACAGGGATCGGCTGGGGCCAACGTCCTGACTTTC
J: TRBJ2-5; D: TRBD2; size: NA; V: TRBV6-5; CDR3: CASSSTSGRQETQYF; DNA: TGTGCCAGCAGTTCGACTAGCGGACGTCAAGAGACCCAGTACTTC
J: TRBJ2-7; D: TRBD2; size: NA; V: TRBV5-6; CDR3: CASSFRDSGRAYEQYF; DNA: TGTGCCAGCAGCTTCAGGGACAGCGGGAGGGCCTACGAGCAGTACTTC
J: TRBJ2-7; D: NA; size: NA; V: TRBV18; CDR3: CASSPTGNHEQYF; DNA: TGTGCCAGCTCACCCACAGGGAACCACGAGCAGTACTTC
J: TRBJ1-5; D: NA; size: NA; V: TRBV4-1; CDR3: CASSQDLSNQPQHF; DNA: TGCGCCAGCAGCCAAGATCTTAGCAATCAGCCCCAGCATTTT
J: TRBJ1-3; D: NA; size: NA; V: TRBV6-9; CDR3: CATPRENTIYF; DNA: TGTGCCACTCCCCGGGAAAACACCATATATTTT
J: TRBJ2-5; D: TRBD1; size: NA; V: TRBV29-1; CDR3: CSAWTGDQETQYF; DNA: TGCAGCGCCTGGACAGGGGACCAAGAGACCCAGTACTTC
J: TRBJ1-1; D: NA; size: NA; V: TRBV15; CDR3: CATSRLTGISEAFF; DNA: TGTGCCACCAGCAGACTTACCGGTATCTCTGAAGCTTTCTTT
J: TRBJ1-5; D: TRBD1; size: once; V: TRBV28; CDR3: CASSLVGDRNSNQPQHF; DNA: TGTGCCAGCAGTTTAGTTGGGGACAGGAATAGCAATCAGCCCCAGCATTTT
J: TRBJ2-1; D: TRBD2; size: NA; V: TRBV5-1; CDR3: CASSAKRLAGGRLYYEQFF; DNA: TGCGCCAGCAGCGCTAAAAGGCTAGCGGGGGGGCGGTTATATTATGAGCAGTTCTTC
J: TRBJ2-1; D: NA; size: NA; V: TRBV5-1; CDR3: CASSSPYRVRDEQFF; DNA: TGCGCCAGCAGCTCGCCGTACAGGGTCAGGGATGAGCAGTTCTTC
J: TRBJ2-7; D: NA; size: few; V: TRBV5-8; CDR3: CASSLRAGKSYEQYF; DNA: TGTGCCAGCAGCTTGAGGGCAGGGAAGTCCTACGAGCAGTACTTC
J: TRBJ2-1; D: TRBD2; size: NA; V: TRBV25-1; CDR3: CASRARGGRWNEQFF; DNA: TGTGCCAGCAGAGCCAGGGGCGGGAGGTGGAATGAGCAGTTCTTC
J: TRBJ2-3; D: NA; size: NA; V: TRBV4-1; CDR3: CASSQEVARMDPDTQYF; DNA: TGCGCCAGCAGCCAAGAAGTGGCTAGAATGGATCCAGATACGCAGTATTTT
J: TRBJ2-7; D: TRBD1; size: NA; V: TRBV5-5; CDR3: CASSSGTGYEQYF; DNA: TGTGCCAGCAGCTCCGGGACAGGGTACGAGCAGTACTTC
J: TRBJ1-1; D: TRBD1; size: NA; V: TRBV4-3; CDR3: CASSQDFQGARAEAFF; DNA: TGCGCCAGCAGCCAAGATTTTCAGGGGGCGCGGGCTGAAGCTTTCTTT
J: TRBJ2-1; D: NA; size: NA; V: TRBV28; CDR3: CASSSGRRYNEQFF; DNA: TGTGCCAGCAGTTCGGGTCGGCGGTACAATGAGCAGTTCTTC
J: TRBJ1-2; D: NA; size: NA; V: TRBV29-1; CDR3: CSVGYVGGEYGYTF; DNA: TGCAGCGTTGGGTACGTTGGGGGCGAGTATGGCTACACCTTC
J: TRBJ1-6; D: NA; size: NA; V: TRBV5-4; CDR3: CASSIQGLYNSPLHF; DNA: TGTGCCAGCAGCATACAGGGCCTCTATAATTCCCCCCTCCACTTT
J: TRBJ2-1; D: TRBD2; size: NA; V: TRBV29-1; CDR3: CSAREDLAGYNEQFF; DNA: TGCAGCGCCAGAGAGGACCTAGCGGGTTACAATGAGCAGTTCTTC
J: TRBJ2-7; D: TRBD2; size: NA; V: TRBV7-8; CDR3: CASSYDRKGLAGSEYEQYF; DNA: TGTGCCAGCAGCTACGACCGAAAAGGACTAGCGGGATCAGAGTACGAGCAGTACTTC
J: TRBJ2-7; D: NA; size: NA; V: TRBV11-2; CDR3: CASSLDLPYPRYSSYEQYF; DNA: TGTGCCAGCAGCTTAGATCTCCCCTATCCTCGCTATAGCTCCTACGAGCAGTACTTC
J: TRBJ2-1; D: TRBD2; size: NA; V: TRBV5-1; CDR3: CASSSKFGTSGLPRSSYNEQFF; DNA: TGCGCCAGCAGCTCAAAATTCGGGACTAGCGGCCTACCTAGGAGCTCCTACAATGAGCAGTTCTTC
J: TRBJ2-1; D: TRBD2; size: NA; V: TRBV6-5; CDR3: CASSPAGAPLGEQFF; DNA: TGTGCCAGCAGCCCCGCGGGAGCTCCTCTCGGGGAGCAGTTCTTC
J: TRBJ2-2; D: TRBD2; size: NA; V: TRBV9; CDR3: CASSLGGAGELFF; DNA: TGTGCCAGCAGCCTCGGGGGGGCCGGGGAGCTGTTTTTT